These 27 T cell receptor beta chains came from one sample sequenced in a study of regulatory T cells in long-lasting Graves disease. Time point indicated: newly diagnosed GD, antithyroid drugs for less than 3 months. From PBMCs, RNA was extracted and then used to make the TCR library. Construction of TCR beta libraries relied on iRepertoire HTBI primers and on Arm-PCR targeting CDR3 regions. Via MiXCR, TCRdb re-called the multiplex PCR reads, giving one row per CDR3 protein. The profile shows over 450,000 distinct CDR3 sequences, 12% of them singletons. This same sample was also taken into another study, of T cells in Graves' hyperthyroidism and ophthalmopathy.

The source was peripheral blood mononuclear cells (PBMCs), collected at new diagnosis, from a patient treated with antithyroid drugs. These receptors originate from a woman in her 30s with Graves disease.

At least ten counts were recorded for this clonotype. This chain joins TRBV30 and TRBJ1-1; no clear D gene. The CDR3 runs 12 residues. Germline CDR1 and CDR2: GTSNPN and SVGIG (reference sequence). The germline V and J ends were trimmed by 3 bases and 4 bases, with 9 bases remaining between them. CDR3: CAWRGLGTEAFF. CDR3 nucleotides: TGTGCCTGGAGGGGGTTAGGCACTGAAGCTTTCTTT.

The chain employs TRBV29-1 and TRBJ2-5, with 8 bases matching TRBD2. This CDR3 has 14 amino acids. In germline, CDR1 is SQVTM, CDR2 ANQGSEA. With V trimmed by 4 bases and J by 5 bases, 9 bases remained unmatched. The CDR3 region is CSVVGGRTGETQYF. CDR3 coding DNA: TGCAGCGTTGTAGGCGGGAGGACCGGTGAGACCCAGTACTTC.

This clonotype was observed many times. The gene calls are TRBV6-5 and TRBJ1-6; D possibly corresponds to TRBD1 (5 bases). The CDR3 runs 15 residues. Trimming took 0 bases from V and 7 from J, leaving 10 bases between them. Germline V gene data show CDR1 as MNHEY and CDR2 as SVGAGI. As DNA, the CDR3 is TGTGCCAGCAGTTACTCAATACAGGCGAATTCACCCCTCCACTTT. As protein: CASSYSIQANSPLHF.

This clonotype was seen more than once but under ten times. The CDR3 is CASSLRLAQNYGYTF. Here the CDR3 DNA reads TGTGCCAGCAGTTTACGTTTAGCTCAGAATTATGGCTACACCTTC. The chain is built from TRBV12-3 or TRBV12-4 and TRBJ1-2; D is uncertain. The CDR3 consists of 15 residues. V gave up 2 bases and J gave up 5 bases, with 15 bases separating them.

This clonotype was picked up many times. V is TRBV6-9 and J is TRBJ2-4, with a possible D match to TRBD2 (6 bases). CDR1 and CDR2 from the germline V gene are MNHGY and SVAAGI. The CDR3 has 15 amino acids. V lost 3 bases and J lost 6, with 15 bases in between. The CDR3 loop is CASSYRDWGVNIQYF. In DNA form, the CDR3 reads TGTGCCAGCAGTTACCGGGATTGGGGGGTAAACATTCAGTACTTC.

This clonotype was detected ten times or more. The chain joins TRBV24-1 to TRBJ2-1; D is unresolved. The CDR3 consists of 14 residues. The germline V gene has CDR1 KGHDR and CDR2 SFDVKD. Trimming took off 4 bases at V and 0 bases at J, with 6 bases between the two ends. Written as DNA, the CDR3 is TGTGCCACCAGTGACAGGAGCTCCTACAATGAGCAGTTCTTC. Protein product: CATSDRSSYNEQFF.

This CDR3 reads CASSESPGARIPRGYTF. CDR3 in DNA: TGCGCCAGCAGTGAGTCGCCGGGGGCGCGTATCCCCCGTGGCTACACCTTC. The V and J genes are TRBV10-2 and TRBJ1-2; the D gene is possibly TRBD1 (6 bases). V shed 0 bases and J shed 7 bases, with 21 bases lying between them. This CDR3 contains 17 residues. From germline, CDR1 is WSHSY and CDR2 SAAADI.

This clonotype showed up many times. The V gene is TRBV12-3 or TRBV12-4, the J gene TRBJ2-1; D uncertain. This CDR3 region has 14 residues. The ends were cut back, 1 base at V and 5 bases at J, with 9 bases in the middle. The CDR3 spells CASSLVALNNEQFF. CDR3 nucleotide sequence: TGTGCCAGCAGTTTAGTTGCACTCAACAATGAGCAGTTCTTC.

The V and J genes are TRBV28 and TRBJ2-7, with 10 bases lining up with TRBD1. Looked up from germline, CDR1 is MDHEN and CDR2 is SYDVKM. The length of the CDR3 is 16 residues. V dropped 5 bases and J dropped 7; count of bases not matched to a gene: 14. CDR3 sequence reads: CASSDNPGQGRREQYF. The CDR3 DNA follows: TGTGCCAGCAGTGATAACCCGGGACAGGGGAGACGAGAGCAGTACTTC.

This clonotype was detected many times. J is TRBJ2-7 and V is TRBV6-1; 9 bases are shared with TRBD1. Germline V gene sequence: CDR1 MNHNS, CDR2 SASEGT. V dropped 5 bases and J dropped 3; count of bases not matched to a gene: 8. The CDR3 length is 15 residues. The DNA of the CDR3 is TGTGCCAGCAGTCCCCGCCGGGACAGGGACTACGAGCAGTACTTC. Amino acid sequence: CASSPRRDRDYEQYF.

This clonotype was picked up a small number of times. The gene calls are TRBV19 and TRBJ2-6, with D unclear. CDR1 and CDR2 from the germline V gene are LNHDA and SQIVND (reference sequence). The CDR3 has 14 residues. The V gene lost 3 bases and the J gene lost 4 bases, with 7 bases spanning the gap. CDR3 nucleotides: TGTGCCAGTAGTATCCTACAGGGGGCCAACGTCCTGACTTTC. It encodes CASSILQGANVLTF.

The rearrangement uses TRBV7-2 and TRBJ2-2; perhaps TRBD2 as D (5 bases). This CDR3 region has 14 residues. With 4 bases removed from V and 7 bases from J, the gap between germline ends came to 13 bases. Germline V CDR1 and CDR2: SGHTA, FQGNSA. CDR3 bases: TGTGCCAGCAGCTGGTCGCTAGCCGGCGGGGAGCTGTTTTTT. Protein sequence: CASSWSLAGGELFF.

This clonotype was detected many times. This CDR3 is CAWSPWTGGDTGELFF. CDR3 nucleotides: TGTGCCTGGAGTCCCTGGACAGGGGGAGACACCGGGGAGCTGTTTTTT. The chain links TRBV30 to TRBJ2-2; TRBD1 agrees at 10 bases. The CDR3 runs to 16 residues. V dropped 2 bases and J dropped 3; count of bases not matched to a gene: 6. Germline CDR1 and CDR2: GTSNPN and SVGIG (reference sequence).

In regard to this clonotype: Only one base separates this from a far larger clonotype, so it likely reflects a read error. J is TRBJ2-5 and V is TRBV12-5; no clear D gene. The germline V and J ends were trimmed by 0 bases and 11 bases, with 31 bases remaining between them. Germline V gives CDR1 LGHNT, CDR2 FRNRAP. The CDR3 loop spans 19 amino acids. The CDR3 DNA reads TGTGCTAGTGGTTTGGTAGCTATAGGTCGGCAGGTCTCCTACAATGAGCAGTACTTC. Its translation is CASGLVAIGRQVSYNEQYF.

The chain recombines TRBV18 with TRBJ1-1, with D hard to call. Trimming left V 2 bases short and J 4 bases short, with 11 bases between. CDR3 size: 14 residues. CDR1 and CDR2 (germline): KGHSH, LQKENI. CDR3 DNA sequence: TGTGCCAGCTCACCATCATCAGATACCACTGAAGCTTTCTTT. Amino acid sequence: CASSPSSDTTEAFF.

The CDR3 DNA is TGTGCCAGCAGCGCCCGGGACTATCTCAATGAGCAGTTCTTC. It codes for CASSARDYLNEQFF. The chain has TRBV11-3 and TRBJ2-1, with 7 bases fitting TRBD2. The junction had 7 bases not matched to a gene; V was cut back by 5 bases and J by 6 bases. Per the germline V gene, CDR1 is SGHNT and CDR2 is YENEEA. The CDR3 contains 14 residues.

This clonotype has only one observation. This chain links TRBV5-6 with TRBJ2-5, with D hard to call. V lost 4 bases and J lost 11, with 15 bases in between. The CDR3 is 12 residues long. CDR1 is SGHDT, CDR2 YYEEEE, per germline. CDR3 sequence reads: CASSAGLNEQYF. CDR3 in DNA: TGTGCCAGCAGCGCCGGCCTCAATGAGCAGTACTTC.

The sample holds many counts of this clonotype. This sequence joins TRBV3-1 and TRBJ1-5; D is unresolved. The V end was cut by 1 base, the J end by 4 bases, with 5 bases between. From germline, CDR1 is LGHDT and CDR2 YNNKEL (reference sequence). The CDR3 length is 13 residues. The CDR3 region is CASSQALNQPQHF. CDR3 bases: TGTGCCAGCAGCCAAGCCCTGAATCAGCCCCAGCATTTT.

This clonotype was seen more than once but under ten times. The V gene is TRBV24-1, the J gene TRBJ2-5, with 10 bases aligning to TRBD2. J gave up 5 bases and V 4 bases, and 3 bases lay outside the gene matches. The V gene's germline CDR1 is KGHDR and CDR2 SFDVKD. The length of the CDR3 is 14 residues. The CDR3 nucleotides read TGTGCCACCAGTGAGCCGGGACTAGCGGAGACCCAGTACTTC. This encodes CATSEPGLAETQYF.

V gene TRBV20-1 combines with J gene TRBJ2-7; maybe TRBD2 (5 bases). Deletions cut 5 bases from V and 2 bases from J, with 19 bases between. Germline CDR1 and CDR2: DFQATT and SNEGSKA (reference sequence). The CDR3 runs 15 residues. The CDR3 loop reads CSALGPVAGTYEQYF. For the CDR3, the DNA is TGCAGTGCTTTAGGGCCTGTGGCCGGGACCTACGAGCAGTACTTC.

The V and J genes are TRBV7-2 and TRBJ2-3; 7 bases fit TRBD2. V lost 5 bases, J lost 4 bases, and 18 bases stayed unmatched. Germline lookup yields CDR1 SGHTA and CDR2 FQGNSA. This CDR3 has 18 amino acids. CDR3 loop: CASSPGPGRERYPDTQYF. Here the CDR3 DNA reads TGTGCCAGCAGCCCGGGGCCGGGGCGGGAGAGGTATCCAGATACGCAGTATTTT.

This clonotype was detected many times. In nucleotides, the CDR3 is TGCAGCGTTGGGCCCAGGAACACCGGGGAGCTGTTTTTT. It codes for CSVGPRNTGELFF. This chain connects TRBV29-1 to TRBJ2-2; D unresolved. Germline V lookup: CDR1 SQVTM, CDR2 ANQGSEA. The ends were cut back, 4 bases at V and 1 base at J, with 7 bases in the middle. This CDR3 is built from 13 residues.

This clonotype was counted only a few times. This rearrangement joins TRBV25-1 to TRBJ1-2; D unclear. This CDR3 region has 12 residues. The V gene's germline CDR1 is MGHDK and CDR2 SYGVNS. V was pared by 8 bases and J by 4 bases, with 11 bases between. The CDR3 here is CASGSPVYGYTF. Here the CDR3 DNA reads TGTGCCAGCGGTTCCCCAGTCTATGGCTACACCTTC.

At least ten counts were recorded for this clonotype. CDR3 residues: CASSLRGQGTYNEQFF. For the CDR3, the DNA is TGTGCCAGCAGTTTAAGGGGACAGGGAACCTACAATGAGCAGTTCTTC. V gene TRBV27 combines with J gene TRBJ2-1; 9 bases line up with TRBD1. Trimming cost V 2 bases and J 2 bases; bases outside gene matches: 4. The CDR3 has 16 residues. Germline V gene data show CDR1 as MNHEY and CDR2 as SMNVEV (reference sequence).

This clonotype was observed at least ten times. This rearrangement joins TRBV27 to TRBJ1-1; possible D gene TRBD1, 6 bases. Germline V gene lookup returns CDR1 MNHEY and CDR2 SMNVEV (reference sequence). The CDR3 totals 16 residues. The V gene lost 2 bases and the J gene lost 5 bases, with 18 bases spanning the gap. The CDR3 sequence: CASSLSGQGPGTEAFF. As DNA, the CDR3 is TGTGCCAGCAGTTTAAGTGGGCAGGGGCCGGGGACTGAAGCTTTCTTT.

V usage is TRBV27 and J usage is TRBJ2-3; 11 bases map to TRBD1. The CDR3 is 18 amino acids. With 4 bases clipped from V and 5 bases from J, the junction kept 14 bases outside the gene matches. Looked up from germline, CDR1 is MNHEY and CDR2 is SMNVEV (reference sequence). CDR3 coding DNA: TGTGCCAGCAGTTCCTTTTTTAACGGACAGGGGGCTAGAGATACGCAGTATTTT. It yields the protein CASSSFFNGQGARDTQYF.

This clonotype was seen repeatedly, ten times or more. V usage is TRBV6-5 and J usage is TRBJ1-5; D not certain. The CDR3 sequence is 14 residues long. Trimming shortened V by 4 bases and J by 3 bases, and 10 bases separated the two germline ends. Germline lookup yields CDR1 MNHEY and CDR2 SVGAGI. The CDR3 here is CASSLASFNQPQHF. CDR3 nucleotide sequence: TGTGCCAGCAGTTTAGCCTCTTTCAATCAGCCCCAGCATTTT.